Listed below are T cell receptor beta chains from one sample, sequenced in a study of technical replicates of blood from a handful of donors. Method: immunoSEQ multiplex PCR; TCRdb's copy keeps in-frame clones and lacks some. The table includes about 76,000 clones, roughly 92% detected once. Input material: T cells isolated from PBMCs. The receptors originated from a human donor in good health. Each CDR3 is given with its conserved first and last residue. D genes are given only for firm matches. The listing skips clone size in some rows; elsewhere it reads once, few, many or a size class.

size	V	length	D	J	DNA	CDR3
-	TRBV7-8	16	-	TRBJ2-2	TGTGCCAGCAGCATGCTAGGACAGACGAACACCGGGGAGCTGTTTTTT	CASSMLGQTNTGELFF
-	TRBV6-6	15	TRBD1	TRBJ2-7	TGTGCCAGCACCGCTCAGACAGGGGGGGCCTACGAGCAGTACTTC	CASTAQTGGAYEQYF
-	TRBV5-1	14	TRBD2	TRBJ2-7	TGCGCCAGCAGCTTAGCGGGGCCAATCTACGAGCAGTACTTC	CASSLAGPIYEQYF
-	TRBV4-2	15	TRBD2	TRBJ2-1	TGTGCCAGCAGCCAAAACGACGGGACTAGCAATGAGCAGTTCTTC	CASSQNDGTSNEQFF
-	TRBV19	15	TRBD1	TRBJ2-1	TGTGCCAGTAGTATTACGGGACAGGGGCACAATGAGCAGTTCTTC	CASSITGQGHNEQFF
-	TRBV11-2	13	-	TRBJ2-2	TGTGCCAGCAGCTTTCAGGACACCGGGGAGCTGTTTTTT	CASSFQDTGELFF
-	TRBV29-1	12	-	TRBJ2-2	TGCAGCGTTCAAGCGGACACCGGGGAGCTGTTTTTT	CSVQADTGELFF
-	TRBV9	14	-	TRBJ1-5	TGTGCCAGCAGTGGAGGAAATAGCAATCAGCCCCAGCATTTT	CASSGGNSNQPQHF
-	TRBV5-6	14	-	TRBJ2-7	TGTGCCAGCAGCTTGGGGCAGAACCTTTACGAGCAGTACTTC	CASSLGQNLYEQYF
-	TRBV7-2	15	TRBD1	TRBJ1-2	TGTGCCAGCAGCCGAACCGGGACAGGGTTATATGGCTACACCTTC	CASSRTGTGLYGYTF
once	TRBV7-2	14	-	TRBJ1-1	TGTGCCAGCAGCTCAAACCGGGGGAACACTGAAGCTTTCTTT	CASSSNRGNTEAFF
-	TRBV5-1	15	TRBD2	TRBJ2-2	TGCGCCAGCAGCTTGACTAGCGCGCCCGGCGGGGAGCTGTTTTTT	CASSLTSAPGGELFF
-	TRBV27	13	-	TRBJ1-2	TGTGCCAGCAGTTGGGTTGGGGGGAATGGCTACACCTTC	CASSWVGGNGYTF
-	TRBV9	15	TRBD2	TRBJ2-1	TGTGCCAGCAGCGTTAGCGGGAGAGCCTACAATGAGCAGTTCTTC	CASSVSGRAYNEQFF
-	TRBV13	14	TRBD2	TRBJ2-7	TGTGCCAGCAGTCAGACTAGCGGGCGGTACGAGCAGTACTTC	CASSQTSGRYEQYF
-	TRBV11-2	16	TRBD1	TRBJ2-2	TGTGCCAGCACCCGCGTCGGACAGGGAGGCACCGGGGAGCTGTTTTTT	CASTRVGQGGTGELFF
-	TRBV11-1	14	TRBD1	TRBJ1-1	TGTGCCAGCAGCCCGGACAGGGGCGACACTGAAGCTTTCTTT	CASSPDRGDTEAFF